This T cell receptor beta chain comes out of a study of T cell responses to AZD1222 COVID-19 vaccine. Study conclusions and caveats: Possibly, clonal diversity was underestimated; donors were largely white British and included more females. Sampled repertoires all dated from after the peak T cell response.

V was clipped by 7 bases and J by 3 bases; unmatched bases: 3. Germline CDR1 reads SGHTA; CDR2 reads FQGNSA. CDR3 length: 13 amino acids. The repertoire was sequenced with immunoSEQ multiplex PCR; TCRdb's copy has only in-frame clones and lacks some. Of approximately 170,000 clones in the sample, almost 90% were seen once. About this clone itself: Its cognate antigen is unknown.

Second-dose timings of about 4 or about 12 weeks were pooled. V and J are TRBV7-2 and TRBJ2-7, with 10 bases matching TRBD2. The clonotype originates from an adult who received the AZD1222 COVID-19 vaccine. This sample comprised peripheral blood, obtained 28 days after the second AZD1222 dose. The CDR3 nucleotides read TGTGCCAGCATAAGCGGGGGGGGCTACGAGCAGTACTTC. This sequence encodes CASISGGGYEQYF.